The rows below give T cell receptor beta chains drawn from one sample of a study of T cell responses to AZD1222 COVID-19 vaccine. Using immunoSEQ multiplex PCR, the repertoire was profiled, and TCRdb retains in-frame clones only, with some absent. Of under 150,000 clones in the sample, about 90% are singletons; the top ten hold 1.6%. The sample here was peripheral blood, taken 28 days after the second AZD1222 dose. These receptor sequences come from an adult who received the AZD1222 COVID-19 vaccine. CDR3s leave out the opening cysteine and the closing phenylalanine or tryptophan. Fields, in order: V gene, D gene, CDR3 length, CDR3 protein. D genes are given only for firm matches.

TRBV30 | TRBD2 | 11 | AWSRKLAGEQY
TRBV28 | . | 13 | ASSLVGSTGNTIY
TRBV2 | . | 13 | ASSEQSGLSTEAF
TRBV7-3 | . | 13 | ASSLGERSTDTQY
TRBV4-2 | TRBD1 | 13 | ASSQEAGGSEKLF
TRBV30 | . | 13 | AWRSGDSLLDTIY
TRBV9 | TRBD2 | 13 | ASSLGTSPLDEQF
TRBV6-5 | . | 13 | ASSYRAPSTDTQY
TRBV11-2 | TRBD1 | 12 | ASSLDRDSQTQY
TRBV28 | . | 12 | ASSLLANNSPLH
TRBV3-1/TRBV3-2 | . | 13 | ASSQDGAGGKGYT
TRBV6-1 | . | 13 | ASSEPGRDRGTIY
TRBV19 | . | 13 | ASTEGLMVVGELF
TRBV7-9 | TRBD1 | 14 | ASSLADRGIGNTIY